This is a list of T cell receptor beta chains from one sample in a study of T cells after yellow fever vaccination. TCRdb used MiXCR to reprocess the 5' RACE reads, holding one entry per CDR3 protein. This table holds a few hundred thousand distinct CDR3 sequences, less than 9% found once. Sample: CD4+ T cells sorted from PBMCs, taken 15 days after the yellow fever booster vaccination. These receptor sequences come from a man aged 25 to 40 who received the YFV17D yellow fever vaccine. Each CDR3 is given with its conserved first and last residue. Fields, in order: V gene, J gene, clone size, CDR3 length, D gene, CDR3 DNA, CDR3 protein. The D gene is left open where the match is weak. Only some rows state a clone size, as once, few, many or a class for expanded clones.

v_call: TRBV6-2/TRBV6-3
j_call: TRBJ2-1
clone_size: .
cdr3_length: 16
d_call: .
cdr3_nt: TGTGCCAGCAGTTACGGCCCATCGAGGCTCTACAATGAGCAGTTCTTC
cdr3_aa: CASSYGPSRLYNEQFF

v_call: TRBV29-1
j_call: TRBJ2-7
clone_size: many
cdr3_length: 11
d_call: TRBD1
cdr3_nt: TGCAGCGTCCGGACAGGGTACGAGCAGTACTTC
cdr3_aa: CSVRTGYEQYF

v_call: TRBV5-1
j_call: TRBJ2-2
clone_size: many
cdr3_length: 15
d_call: TRBD2
cdr3_nt: TGCGCCAGCAGTGGTGGAGTAGCGGGCACCGGGGAGCTGTTTTTT
cdr3_aa: CASSGGVAGTGELFF

v_call: TRBV24-1
j_call: TRBJ2-5
clone_size: few
cdr3_length: 17
d_call: TRBD2
cdr3_nt: TGTGCCACCAGTGAACCAACTAGCGGGCATTACCAAGAGACCCAGTACTTC
cdr3_aa: CATSEPTSGHYQETQYF

v_call: TRBV7-2
j_call: TRBJ2-7
clone_size: few
cdr3_length: 15
d_call: .
cdr3_nt: TGTGCCAGCAGCCCGAGGGCCAGCGCTTCCTACGAGCAGTACTTC
cdr3_aa: CASSPRASASYEQYF

v_call: TRBV20-1
j_call: TRBJ2-4
clone_size: .
cdr3_length: 15
d_call: .
cdr3_nt: TGCAGTGCTAGTTTTGACAGCCTAGCCAAAAACATTCAGTACTTC
cdr3_aa: CSASFDSLAKNIQYF

v_call: TRBV20-1
j_call: TRBJ2-4
clone_size: .
cdr3_length: 20
d_call: TRBD2
cdr3_nt: TGCAGTGCTAGAAAAATGACTAGCGGGAGTGGGTGGGGTGCCAAAAACATTCAGTACTTC
cdr3_aa: CSARKMTSGSGWGAKNIQYF

v_call: TRBV28
j_call: TRBJ2-1
clone_size: many
cdr3_length: 16
d_call: TRBD2
cdr3_nt: TGTGCCAGCAGTTTTTCTCGGACTAGCGGGACCAATGAGCAGTTCTTC
cdr3_aa: CASSFSRTSGTNEQFF

v_call: TRBV12-3/TRBV12-4
j_call: TRBJ2-1
clone_size: many
cdr3_length: 16
d_call: TRBD2
cdr3_nt: TGTGCCAGCAGTTTGGGGACTAGCGGGAGTAACCATGAGCAGTTCTTC
cdr3_aa: CASSLGTSGSNHEQFF

v_call: TRBV18
j_call: TRBJ2-1
clone_size: once
cdr3_length: 14
d_call: TRBD2
cdr3_nt: TGTGCCAGCTCACCGGGGACTAGCCCCAATGAGCAGTTCTTC
cdr3_aa: CASSPGTSPNEQFF

v_call: TRBV12-3/TRBV12-4
j_call: TRBJ2-7
clone_size: .
cdr3_length: 12
d_call: TRBD2
cdr3_nt: TGTGCCAGCAGTTTCTCCGGGACTAGCGCTAACTTC
cdr3_aa: CASSFSGTSANF

v_call: TRBV7-6
j_call: TRBJ2-2
clone_size: .
cdr3_length: 14
d_call: .
cdr3_nt: TGTGCCAGCAGCCACCTCGTGGGGGTAGGGGAGCTGTTTTTT
cdr3_aa: CASSHLVGVGELFF

v_call: TRBV10-3
j_call: TRBJ1-3
clone_size: .
cdr3_length: 11
d_call: .
cdr3_nt: TGTGCCTTACAGGGAGGAGGCACCATATATTTT
cdr3_aa: CALQGGGTIYF

v_call: TRBV4-3
j_call: TRBJ1-2
clone_size: .
cdr3_length: 15
d_call: .
cdr3_nt: TGCGCCAGCAGCCAAGATACAAGTAGGGGCTATGGCTACACCTTC
cdr3_aa: CASSQDTSRGYGYTF

v_call: TRBV7-9
j_call: TRBJ2-1
clone_size: few
cdr3_length: 17
d_call: TRBD1
cdr3_nt: TGTGCCAGCAGCTTGGCGCGGACAGGGGCCTCCTACAATGAGCAGTTCTTC
cdr3_aa: CASSLARTGASYNEQFF

v_call: TRBV12-3/TRBV12-4
j_call: TRBJ2-1
clone_size: .
cdr3_length: 18
d_call: TRBD2
cdr3_nt: TGTGCCAGCCGTTTTCGGTCTTCTAGCGGGAGTATCCACAATGAGCAGTTCTTC
cdr3_aa: CASRFRSSSGSIHNEQFF

v_call: TRBV20-1
j_call: TRBJ1-2
clone_size: many
cdr3_length: 12
d_call: .
cdr3_nt: TGCAGTGCCGTTGCTCATCAGGGGAACTACACCTTC
cdr3_aa: CSAVAHQGNYTF

v_call: TRBV20-1
j_call: TRBJ2-5
clone_size: few
cdr3_length: 15
d_call: TRBD2
cdr3_nt: TGCAGTGCTAGGTCGGCGGGAGGGCCGGGAGAGACCCAGTACTTC
cdr3_aa: CSARSAGGPGETQYF

v_call: TRBV3-1
j_call: TRBJ1-4
clone_size: .
cdr3_length: 12
d_call: .
cdr3_nt: TGTGCCAGCAGCCAAACGAGGGAAAAACTGTTTTTT
cdr3_aa: CASSQTREKLFF

v_call: TRBV20-1
j_call: TRBJ2-2
clone_size: few
cdr3_length: 13
d_call: TRBD2
cdr3_nt: TGCAGTGCTGGAAGGACTAGTAGCGGGGAGCTGTTTTTT
cdr3_aa: CSAGRTSSGELFF

v_call: TRBV29-1
j_call: TRBJ2-5
clone_size: .
cdr3_length: 15
d_call: .
cdr3_nt: TGCAGCGTTTCATCCGGGGGCCGTCTATTGGAGACCCAGTACTTC
cdr3_aa: CSVSSGGRLLETQYF

v_call: TRBV7-2
j_call: TRBJ2-7
clone_size: .
cdr3_length: 13
d_call: .
cdr3_nt: TGTGCCAGCACCCTGGGGGTCGGCGGCGAGCAGTACTTC
cdr3_aa: CASTLGVGGEQYF

v_call: TRBV6-2/TRBV6-3
j_call: TRBJ2-1
clone_size: .
cdr3_length: 13
d_call: .
cdr3_nt: TGTGCCAGCAGTTACCTAGCGAACAATGAGCAGTTCTTC
cdr3_aa: CASSYLANNEQFF

v_call: TRBV20-1
j_call: TRBJ1-1
clone_size: few
cdr3_length: 14
d_call: TRBD1
cdr3_nt: TGCAGTGCTAGATCGGGCAGGGGGCGCACTGAAGCTTTCTTT
cdr3_aa: CSARSGRGRTEAFF

v_call: TRBV28
j_call: TRBJ2-7
clone_size: few
cdr3_length: 12
d_call: TRBD2
cdr3_nt: TGTGCCAGCCGGGAGGGTCGGTACGAGCAGTACTTC
cdr3_aa: CASREGRYEQYF

v_call: TRBV10-3
j_call: TRBJ2-7
clone_size: many
cdr3_length: 12
d_call: .
cdr3_nt: TGTGCCATCAGTGAGGCCCCCTACGAGCAGTACTTC
cdr3_aa: CAISEAPYEQYF

v_call: TRBV7-9
j_call: TRBJ2-7
clone_size: .
cdr3_length: 17
d_call: TRBD1
cdr3_nt: TGTGCCAGCAGCTTAGATCCACAGGGGCCCAAATCCTACGAGCAGTACTTC
cdr3_aa: CASSLDPQGPKSYEQYF

v_call: TRBV10-3
j_call: TRBJ1-6
clone_size: .
cdr3_length: 14
d_call: .
cdr3_nt: TGTGCCGCCAGCGGGGGTCGGGGAGATTCACCCCTCCACTTT
cdr3_aa: CAASGGRGDSPLHF

v_call: TRBV12-3/TRBV12-4
j_call: TRBJ1-2
clone_size: .
cdr3_length: 14
d_call: .
cdr3_nt: TGTGCCAGCAGCCCGGAGATAAGCGGCTATGGCTACACCTTC
cdr3_aa: CASSPEISGYGYTF

v_call: TRBV12-3/TRBV12-4
j_call: TRBJ1-6
clone_size: few
cdr3_length: 14
d_call: .
cdr3_nt: TGTGCCAGCACCGGGATGGGTTATAATTCACCCCTCCACTTT
cdr3_aa: CASTGMGYNSPLHF

v_call: TRBV7-9
j_call: TRBJ1-1
clone_size: few
cdr3_length: 15
d_call: .
cdr3_nt: TGTGCCAGCAGCTTAGTGGGGGCGAGGAACACTGAAGCTTTCTTT
cdr3_aa: CASSLVGARNTEAFF

v_call: TRBV7-3
j_call: TRBJ2-1
clone_size: many
cdr3_length: 16
d_call: .
cdr3_nt: TGTGCCAGCAGCTCTCGGGGGAACCCCTCCTACAATGAGCAGTTCTTC
cdr3_aa: CASSSRGNPSYNEQFF

v_call: TRBV6-2/TRBV6-3
j_call: TRBJ2-7
clone_size: few
cdr3_length: 15
d_call: TRBD1
cdr3_nt: TGTGCCAGCAGTTACACGGACAGGATATCCTACGAGCAGTACTTC
cdr3_aa: CASSYTDRISYEQYF

v_call: TRBV20-1
j_call: TRBJ2-1
clone_size: once
cdr3_length: 13
d_call: TRBD2
cdr3_nt: TGCGGTAGAGGCGGGGGGCTATACAATGAGCAGTTCTTC
cdr3_aa: CGRGGGLYNEQFF

v_call: TRBV20-1
j_call: TRBJ2-7
clone_size: many
cdr3_length: 12
d_call: .
cdr3_nt: TGCAGTGCTAGGAGCGACAGTACCGAGCAGTACTTC
cdr3_aa: CSARSDSTEQYF

v_call: TRBV20-1
j_call: TRBJ1-3
clone_size: few
cdr3_length: 16
d_call: .
cdr3_nt: TGCAGTGCTACAACGGGGACTGCGCTCTCTGGAAACACCATATATTTT
cdr3_aa: CSATTGTALSGNTIYF

v_call: TRBV7-2
j_call: TRBJ2-7
clone_size: many
cdr3_length: 15
d_call: TRBD2
cdr3_nt: TGTGCCAGCAGCTTGACTAGCGTGAGCTCCTACGAGCAGTACTTC
cdr3_aa: CASSLTSVSSYEQYF

v_call: TRBV6-2/TRBV6-3
j_call: TRBJ2-1
clone_size: many
cdr3_length: 16
d_call: TRBD2
cdr3_nt: TGTGCCAGCAGGACCGCCGGGACTAGGGACTACAATGAGCAGTTCTTC
cdr3_aa: CASRTAGTRDYNEQFF

v_call: TRBV7-9
j_call: TRBJ2-7
clone_size: few
cdr3_length: 12
d_call: .
cdr3_nt: TGTGCCAGCAGCCAAGTAGTCTACGAGCAGTACTTC
cdr3_aa: CASSQVVYEQYF